This entry features one TCR beta chain sequence. Its matching antigen is unknown. The record originates from a study of cytotoxic CD8 clonotypes in ibrutinib-treated CLL. Points from the study as a whole: Ibrutinib response saw clonality rise, and progression saw it return toward baseline.

The length of the CDR3 is 17 residues. Germline values: CDR1 SEHNR, CDR2 FQNEAQ (reference sequence). Germline trimming cut 6 bases from V and 2 bases from J; bases unmatched to any gene: 11. The repertoire was sequenced with immunoSEQ multiplex PCR; TCRdb's copy has only in-frame clones and lacks some. Among under 45,000 clones, 55% to 80% were seen once, and the ten largest hold 5.5% to 7%. The specimen was PBMCs, collected at disease progression, from a patient treated with ibrutinib. The V call is TRBV7-9, the J call TRBJ2-1; TRBD1 aligns across 9 bases. The sequence was obtained from a human donor with chronic lymphocytic leukemia. This CDR3 reads CASRNTGTGNTYNEQFF. DNA for the CDR3: TGTGCCAGCAGAAATACCGGGACAGGGAATACCTACAATGAGCAGTTCTTC.